One and the same sample provided the 25 T cell receptor beta chains below, sequenced in a study of blood T cells in healthy people across ages (dated by TCRdb to between 2014 and 2017). The library was generated by 5' RACE. Sequencing relied on an Illumina HiSeq 2500. A second PCR of about 7 to 12 cycles was performed with a sample-barcoded 5' primer and a J-beta primer mix. TCRdb reprocessing: public reads trimmed at Q25 with fastp, clones called with MiXCR, in-frame beta chains kept. Identical CDR3 proteins give one entry, which carries the most common genes and DNA. This sample comprises some 730,000 distinct CDR3 sequences, 20% to 25% of them detected only once. The ten top clones hold around a fifth of the sample. Sequenced material: blood. The receptors come from a man aged 65 to 85 in good health.

This rearrangement joins TRBV5-1 to TRBJ1-1, with D hard to call. V was cut by 2 bases and J by 1 base, with 9 bases left in between. The CDR3 is made up of 14 amino acids. Germline-derived CDR1 and CDR2 are SGHRS and YFSETQ. In DNA form, the CDR3 reads TGCGCCAGCAGCTTAGGCGAGACGAACACTGAAGCTTTCTTT. Translating it yields CASSLGETNTEAFF.

This clonotype was detected a few times. This sequence joins TRBV14 and TRBJ2-2; 7 bases fit TRBD1. From germline, CDR1 is SGHDN and CDR2 FVKESK. There are 14 residues in the CDR3. V lost 5 bases to trimming and J lost 3 bases; unmatched junction nucleotides: 3. The CDR3 loop reads CASSRGRYTGELFF. The CDR3 DNA follows: TGTGCCAGCAGCAGGGGGCGTTACACCGGGGAGCTGTTTTTT.

The CDR3 loop is CSVEGSYGYTF. CDR3 nucleotide sequence: TGCAGCGTTGAAGGTAGCTATGGCTACACCTTC. The chain links TRBV29-1 to TRBJ1-2, with D unresolved. The CDR3 length is 11 residues. V lost 1 base and J 4 bases, leaving 4 bases between the germline ends. Germline V gene sequence: CDR1 SQVTM, CDR2 ANQGSEA.

This clonotype was seen more than once but under ten times. V gene TRBV5-1 combines with J gene TRBJ2-7; TRBD1 agrees at 8 bases. Germline trimming cut 0 bases from V and 6 bases from J; bases unmatched to any gene: 5. Germline loops: CDR1 SGHRS, CDR2 YFSETQ. The CDR3 runs to 14 residues. In nucleotides, the CDR3 is TGCGCCAGCAGCTTGGGGGACAGGAGCCGCGAGCAGTACTTC. This sequence encodes CASSLGDRSREQYF. Together with reference TRBV5-1 and TRBJ2-7, the CDR3 gives the full variable domain: KAGVTQTPRYLIKTRGQQVTLSCSPISGHRSVSWYQQTPGQGLQFLFEYFSETQRNKGNFPGRFSGRQFSNSRSEMNVSTLELGDSALYLCASSLGDRSREQYFGPGTRLTVT.

The sample holds many counts of this clonotype. The J gene is TRBJ1-1, the V gene TRBV7-9, with 8 bases matching TRBD1. The CDR3 length is 14 residues. Germline V gives CDR1 SEHNR, CDR2 FQNEAQ (reference sequence). The J segment lost 1 base and the V segment lost 4 bases, leaving 2 bases of the junction unmatched. In DNA, the CDR3 is TGTGCCAGCAGCTCCGGACAGGGGAACACTGAAGCTTTCTTT. It specifies CASSSGQGNTEAFF.

A few counts support this clonotype. The chain links TRBV6-5 to TRBJ1-4; 8 positions match TRBD1. After removal of 0 bases from V and 5 bases from J, the junction contained 2 bases not matched to a gene. Germline assignment: CDR1 MNHEY and CDR2 SVGAGI. The CDR3 runs 15 residues. DNA of the CDR3: TGTGCCAGCAGTTACTCGACAGGGGAGAATGAAAAACTGTTTTTT. Translated, it gives CASSYSTGENEKLFF.

This clonotype was recorded once. This chain joins TRBV7-9 and TRBJ1-5; TRBD1 aligns across 7 bases. The ends lost 4 bases at V and 5 bases at J; junction bases unmatched: 11. Germline CDR1 SEHNR, CDR2 FQNEAQ (reference sequence). This CDR3 region has 16 residues. CDR3: CASSSTRQGRDQPQHF. Written as DNA, the CDR3 is TGTGCCAGCAGCTCGACTAGACAGGGCAGGGATCAGCCCCAGCATTTT.

Here the CDR3 reads CASGSGQGAWAYGYTF. In DNA, the CDR3 is TGTGCCAGTGGGTCGGGACAGGGGGCTTGGGCCTATGGCTACACCTTC. V gene TRBV9 combines with J gene TRBJ1-2; 12 bases match TRBD1. V shed 8 bases and J 4 bases; nucleotides not matched to a gene: 12. CDR1 SGDLS and CDR2 YYNGEE come from the germline V gene. The CDR3 contains 16 residues.

This clonotype was observed a handful of times. The rearrangement joins TRBV20-1 to TRBJ2-3; D might be TRBD1 or TRBD2, each matching 6 bases. Germline assignment: CDR1 DFQATT and CDR2 SNEGSKA (reference sequence). The CDR3 contains 13 residues. The germline V and J ends were trimmed by 8 bases and 3 bases, with 15 bases remaining between them. CDR3 amino acids: CSFSWGATDTQYF. The CDR3 nucleotides are TGCAGTTTTTCGTGGGGGGCTACAGATACGCAGTATTTT.

This clonotype was recorded a few times. The chain is built from TRBV6-2 or TRBV6-3 and TRBJ1-1; D unresolved. In germline, CDR1 is MNHEY, CDR2 SVGEGT. The length of the CDR3 is 13 residues. The germline V and J ends were trimmed by 6 bases and 1 base, with 9 bases remaining between them. The CDR3 here is CASRKDGNTEAFF. The CDR3 coding sequence is TGTGCCAGCAGAAAGGACGGGAACACTGAAGCTTTCTTT.

This clonotype was seen only a few times. The rearrangement links TRBV7-9 to TRBJ2-5; D is unresolved. The CDR3 has 12 residues. Germline CDR1 SEHNR, CDR2 FQNEAQ (reference sequence). Trimming cost V 3 bases and J 11 bases, with 13 bases left between them. CDR3 in amino acids: CASSFHRPEQYF. The CDR3 coding sequence is TGTGCCAGCAGCTTTCATCGGCCTGAGCAGTACTTC.

V is TRBV28 and J is TRBJ2-1; D not resolved. The CDR3 is 15 amino acids. CDR1 and CDR2 from the germline V gene are MDHEN and SYDVKM. V was cut by 6 bases and J by 5 bases, with 17 bases left in between. The CDR3 loop is CASSQPRLGNNEQFF. Written as DNA, the CDR3 is TGTGCCAGCAGCCAGCCCCGTCTTGGCAACAATGAGCAGTTCTTC.

As to this clonotype: The junction differs from germline at one of its ends, possibly a read error. The rearrangement joins TRBV6-1 to TRBJ2-3; weak D call: TRBD2 (6 bases). The germline V gene has CDR1 MNHNS and CDR2 SASEGT. This CDR3 is built from 14 residues. CDR3 nucleotides: TGTGCCAGCGGGACTCAACCTCCCACAGATACACAGTATTTT. It is translated as CASGTQPPTDTQYF.

The V gene is TRBV9, the J gene TRBJ1-2; a possible D gene is TRBD1 (6 bases). Trimming pared 0 bases from V and 8 bases from J, leaving 14 bases between. CDR1 is SGDLS, CDR2 YYNGEE, per germline. This CDR3 spans 14 amino acids. In DNA, the CDR3 is TGTGCCAGCAGCGTAGGCTGGGGGGCAGCGGGCTACACCTTC. This gives the protein CASSVGWGAAGYTF.

The chain has TRBV2 and TRBJ2-7; D not certain. The germline V gene encodes CDR1 SNHLY and CDR2 FYNNEI. The CDR3 extends over 12 amino acids. Trimming left V 2 bases short and J 6 bases short, with 8 bases between. The CDR3 spells CASSENAPEQYF. In DNA form, the CDR3 reads TGTGCCAGCAGTGAAAATGCTCCCGAGCAGTACTTC.

This chain joins TRBV15 and TRBJ1-1; D is undetermined. CDR1 is LNHNV and CDR2 is YYDKDF in the germline V gene (reference sequence). Trimming cost V 1 base and J 1 base, with 4 bases left between them. The CDR3 covers 13 residues. CDR3 in amino acids: CATSRGQNTEAFF. Written as DNA, the CDR3 is TGTGCCACCAGCAGAGGACAGAACACTGAAGCTTTCTTT.

This clonotype came up a few times. The V call is TRBV10-3, the J call TRBJ2-7, with TRBD2 identical over 11 bases. The DNA end favors TRBJ2-1, so the J call may be wrong. This CDR3 spans 15 amino acids. CDR1 and CDR2 from the germline V gene are ENHRY and SYGVKD. The CDR3 is CATSDGTSGQGEQFF. CDR3 coding DNA: TGTGCCACCTCTGACGGGACTAGCGGTCAGGGCGAGCAGTTCTTC.

This clonotype has a handful of counts. V gene TRBV10-3 combines with J gene TRBJ2-1; D is unclear. This CDR3 has 15 residues. Germline values: CDR1 ENHRY, CDR2 SYGVKD. V was trimmed by 0 bases and J by 5 bases, leaving 11 bases between them. CDR3 DNA: TGTGCCATCAGTGAGTCATTCGACCCGGACAATGAGCAGTTCTTC. As protein: CAISESFDPDNEQFF.

This clonotype was counted only a few times. This chain joins TRBV7-9 and TRBJ1-4, with 8 bases that match TRBD1. Losses at the gene ends were 5 bases for V and 3 bases for J; bases not matched to a gene: 5. The CDR3 consists of 15 residues. CDR1 is SEHNR and CDR2 is FQNEAQ in the germline V gene (reference sequence). The chain's CDR3 is CASSPDRGSNEKLFF. CDR3 nucleotides: TGTGCCAGCAGCCCAGACAGGGGTTCTAATGAAAAACTGTTTTTT.

The J gene is TRBJ2-1, the V gene TRBV9, with 13 positions matching TRBD2. Germline values: CDR1 SGDLS, CDR2 YYNGEE. V was pared by 0 bases and J by 9 bases, with 3 bases of the junction left unmatched. The CDR3 is 15 residues long. CDR3 DNA sequence: TGTGCCAGCAGCGTAGTGGGACTAGCGGGAAGTGAGCAGTTCTTC. Translating it yields CASSVVGLAGSEQFF.

This clonotype was observed a few times. The chain has TRBV7-8 and TRBJ1-5; D unclear. CDR1 and CDR2 from the germline V gene are SGHVS and FQNEAQ. This CDR3 spans 15 amino acids. Trimming took 1 base from V and 2 from J, leaving 9 bases between them. CDR3 sequence (DNA): TGTGCCAGCAGCTTAGAAGGCGTTGGCAATCAGCCCCAGCATTTT. Protein product: CASSLEGVGNQPQHF.

The J gene is TRBJ1-1, the V gene TRBV5-1; D not resolved. This CDR3 contains 14 residues. The germline V gene encodes CDR1 SGHRS and CDR2 YFSETQ. Trimming removed 0 bases from V and 3 bases from J, with 9 bases in between. The CDR3 protein is CASSLAGLDTEAFF. For the CDR3, the DNA is TGCGCCAGCAGCTTGGCCGGGCTCGACACTGAAGCTTTCTTT.

This clonotype has more than one count but fewer than ten. This chain connects TRBV29-1 to TRBJ2-7; D is uncertain. Trimming removed 6 bases at V and 2 bases at J, with 11 bases between. The V gene's germline CDR1 is SQVTM and CDR2 ANQGSEA. The CDR3 sequence is 12 residues long. Written as DNA, the CDR3 is TGCAGCGTCACGGGCCCACCCTACGAGCAGTACTTC. Residues: CSVTGPPYEQYF.

This clonotype was counted between two and nine times. The V call is TRBV19, the J call TRBJ1-5, with a tentative D call TRBD1 (6 bases). This CDR3 region has 16 residues. With 3 bases removed from V and 3 bases from J, the gap between germline ends came to 15 bases. Germline values: CDR1 LNHDA, CDR2 SQIVND (reference sequence). This chain's CDR3 is CASSIRHGQINQPQHF. The DNA of the CDR3 is TGTGCCAGTAGTATCCGCCACGGACAGATCAATCAGCCCCAGCATTTT.

This clonotype was detected many times. The chain combines TRBV10-3 with TRBJ1-1; no definite D call. The CDR3 length is 12 residues. Germline CDR1 and CDR2: ENHRY and SYGVKD. Trimming cost V 5 bases and J 7 bases, with 11 bases left between them. CDR3 nucleotide sequence: TGTGCCATCAGTAAGGAAGGAATTGAAGCTTTCTTT. Amino acids: CAISKEGIEAFF.